Listed below are T cell receptor beta chains from one sample, sequenced in a study of T cells in localized non-small cell lung cancer. The repertoire was sequenced with immunoSEQ multiplex PCR; TCRdb's copy has only in-frame clones and lacks some. The sample has over 25,000 clones; 90% are singletons. Sequenced here: peripheral blood, sampled before any cancer treatment. These receptors were taken from a woman between 35 and 75 years old with stage I lung adenocarcinoma. Both conserved end residues are part of each CDR3. A D gene is named only where the DNA matches it firmly. Clone sizes are given selectively: once, few, many, or a class where the clone is expanded.

v_gene	j_gene	d_gene	abundance	CDR3aa	CDR3nt
TRBV18	TRBJ1-5	.	.	CASSGLGVGNQPQHF	TGTGCCAGCTCAGGGTTAGGGGTGGGCAATCAGCCCCAGCATTTT
TRBV28	TRBJ1-2	.	.	CASSSTYRTVNYGYTF	TGTGCCAGCAGTTCCACTTACCGGACGGTTAACTATGGCTACACCTTC
TRBV7-2	TRBJ2-1	.	.	CASSLGALNEQFF	TGTGCCAGCAGCTTAGGGGCGCTCAATGAGCAGTTCTTC
TRBV7-6	TRBJ2-5	.	.	CASSRGPETQYF	TGTGCCAGCAGCCGGGGCCCAGAGACCCAGTACTTC
TRBV11-2	TRBJ1-6	TRBD1	.	CASSSQTGGNSPLHF	TGTGCCAGCAGCAGTCAGACAGGGGGTAATTCACCCCTCCACTTT
TRBV30	TRBJ1-5	.	.	CAWSGDSNQPQHF	TGTGCCTGGAGTGGAGACAGCAATCAGCCCCAGCATTTT
TRBV19	TRBJ1-2	TRBD1	.	CASSNRDSQGYTF	TGTGCCAGTAGTAACCGGGACAGCCAAGGCTACACCTTC
TRBV5-5	TRBJ1-5	.	.	CASSPWDADPSNQPQHF	TGTGCCAGCAGCCCCTGGGACGCAGACCCTAGCAATCAGCCCCAGCATTTT
TRBV7-2	TRBJ2-7	.	once	CASGQTQGTYEQYF	TGTGCCTCAGGACAGACTCAAGGGACCTACGAGCAGTACTTC
TRBV9	TRBJ1-2	TRBD1	.	CASSVGDRATYGYTF	TGTGCCAGCAGTGTTGGGGACAGGGCTACCTATGGCTACACCTTC
TRBV6-6	TRBJ1-1	.	.	CASSRPGGENTEAFF	TGTGCCAGCAGTCGTCCGGGGGGGGAGAACACTGAAGCTTTCTTT
TRBV19	TRBJ1-5	TRBD1	.	CASTQGWGNQPQHF	TGTGCCAGTACACAGGGGTGGGGCAATCAGCCCCAGCATTTT
TRBV6-4	TRBJ2-3	TRBD1	once	CASSRTGGSTDTQYF	TGTGCCAGCAGCCGGACAGGGGGTAGCACAGATACGCAGTATTTT
TRBV6-6	TRBJ1-1	.	.	CASSPTRGMNTEAFF	TGTGCCAGCAGTCCAACAAGAGGCATGAACACTGAAGCTTTCTTT
TRBV9	TRBJ1-1	.	.	CASSIDLNTEAFF	TGTGCCAGCAGCATAGATTTAAACACTGAAGCTTTCTTT
TRBV6-5	TRBJ1-1	TRBD1	.	CASSYSRGLTTEAFF	TGTGCCAGCAGTTACTCCAGGGGGCTCACCACTGAAGCTTTCTTT
TRBV4-1	TRBJ1-2	.	once	CASSQGWWQENGYTF	TGCGCCAGCAGCCAAGGGTGGTGGCAGGAAAATGGCTACACCTTC
TRBV5-4	TRBJ2-3	.	.	CASSRSSDTQYF	TGTGCCAGCAGCCGTAGCTCAGATACGCAGTATTTT
TRBV14	TRBJ1-1	.	.	CASSPSLGGTEAFF	TGTGCCAGCAGCCCTTCCCTCGGGGGCACTGAAGCTTTCTTT
TRBV7-8	TRBJ2-5	TRBD2	.	CASSKGTSGETQYF	TGTGCCAGCAGCAAGGGAACTAGCGGGGAGACCCAGTACTTC
TRBV6-5	TRBJ2-7	TRBD1	.	CASSYRGQGTYEQYF	TGTGCCAGCAGTTACCGGGGACAGGGGACATACGAGCAGTACTTC
TRBV18	TRBJ1-5	.	.	CASSPPGAGNQPQHF	TGTGCCAGCTCACCGCCAGGGGCAGGCAATCAGCCCCAGCATTTT
TRBV5-1	TRBJ2-2	TRBD1	.	CASSADRVGTGELFF	TGCGCCAGCAGCGCGGACAGGGTCGGGACCGGGGAGCTGTTTTTT
TRBV10-2	TRBJ1-1	.	once	CASSEQGNTEAFF	TGCGCCAGCAGTGAGCAGGGGAACACTGAAGCTTTCTTT
TRBV5-1	TRBJ1-4	TRBD1	.	CASNVQGADGEKLFF	TGCGCCAGCAACGTACAGGGGGCCGATGGTGAAAAACTGTTTTTT
TRBV23-1	TRBJ2-7	TRBD1	.	CASSQSAGQGASYEQYF	TGCGCCAGCAGTCAATCGGCCGGACAGGGGGCTTCCTACGAGCAGTACTTC
TRBV15	TRBJ1-4	.	.	CATSRDVVGTTNEKLFF	TGTGCCACCAGCAGAGATGTCGTTGGGACAACTAATGAAAAACTGTTTTTT
TRBV7-8	TRBJ2-7	.	.	CASSLTDGDSYEQYF	TGTGCCAGCAGCTTAACGGACGGGGACTCCTACGAGCAGTACTTC
TRBV6-5	TRBJ1-2	.	.	CASSYLDKARGYTF	TGTGCCAGCAGTTACCTCGATAAGGCGCGCGGCTACACCTTC
TRBV6-6	TRBJ2-7	TRBD2	.	CASSQRDGYEQYF	TGTGCCAGCAGTCAGCGGGACGGATACGAGCAGTACTTC
TRBV30	TRBJ1-3	.	few	CAWSNGNTIYF	TGTGCCTGGAGTAACGGGAACACCATATATTTT
TRBV7-2	TRBJ2-5	.	.	CASSSSPVGETQYF	TGTGCCAGCAGCTCGAGTCCGGTGGGAGAGACCCAGTACTTC
TRBV16	TRBJ2-5	.	.	CASSQSVNIQETQYF	TGTGCCAGCAGCCAATCGGTAAATATCCAAGAGACCCAGTACTTC
TRBV6-1	TRBJ1-1	.	.	CASSEVGGNTEAFF	TGTGCCAGCAGTGAAGTGGGCGGGAACACTGAAGCTTTCTTT
TRBV27	TRBJ2-7	.	.	CASSLRVGAGSYEQYF	TGTGCCAGCAGTTTAAGGGTCGGGGCAGGGAGCTACGAGCAGTACTTC
TRBV11-3	TRBJ2-7	.	.	CASSLYEGEQYF	TGTGCCAGCAGCTTATATGAGGGCGAGCAGTACTTC
TRBV28	TRBJ2-4	.	.	CASSGPRLAKNIQYF	TGTGCCAGCAGTGGTCCAAGACTAGCCAAAAACATTCAGTACTTC
TRBV5-1	TRBJ1-2	.	.	CASSLPGTSYGYTF	TGCGCCAGCAGCTTGCCCGGGACATCCTATGGCTACACCTTC
TRBV29-1	TRBJ2-5	.	.	CSVMGHDQETQYF	TGCAGCGTAATGGGACACGACCAAGAGACCCAGTACTTC
TRBV19	TRBJ1-1	.	once	CASSIDSTNTEAFF	TGTGCCAGTAGTATAGATTCAACTAACACTGAAGCTTTCTTT
TRBV7-3	TRBJ1-2	TRBD1	.	CASSLSQGVGYTF	TGTGCCAGCAGCTTAAGTCAGGGGGTCGGCTACACCTTC
TRBV11-2	TRBJ1-2	TRBD1	.	CASSLSSGGQYGYTF	TGTGCCAGCAGCCTCTCCTCGGGGGGACAGTATGGCTACACCTTC
TRBV6-5	TRBJ1-2	.	few	CASRRGEGVYGYTF	TGTGCCAGCCGCCGAGGGGAGGGGGTCTATGGCTACACCTTC
TRBV7-2	TRBJ2-1	TRBD2	once	CASSFPSGRTGNEQFF	TGTGCCAGCAGCTTCCCTAGCGGGAGAACGGGCAATGAGCAGTTCTTC
TRBV7-3	TRBJ2-3	TRBD2	.	CASSLNSGRAADTQYF	TGTGCCAGCAGCTTAAATAGCGGGAGGGCTGCAGATACGCAGTATTTT
TRBV27	TRBJ1-1	TRBD1	.	CASSLGQGRFEDTEAFF	TGTGCCAGCAGTTTGGGACAGGGACGCTTTGAGGACACTGAAGCTTTCTTT
TRBV14	TRBJ2-2	TRBD2	.	CASSQVLGLAGENSNTGELFF	TGTGCCAGCAGCCAAGTACTCGGACTAGCGGGGGAGAATTCGAACACCGGGGAGCTGTTTTTT
TRBV11-2	TRBJ2-5	.	few	CASTGDETQYF	TGTGCCAGCACCGGGGACGAGACCCAGTACTTC
TRBV18	TRBJ1-2	.	.	CASSPQLYGYTF	TGTGCCAGCTCACCTCAGCTTTATGGCTACACCTTC